The source of this TCR beta chain is a study of blood T cell repertoires in COVID-19. Overall study: Italy, Spain and the United States were the sources of the convalescent and acute COVID-19 samples. The cDNA or gDNA used as material had been derived from T cells, B-cell-depleted T cells, or PBMCs.

Cohort assignment relied on participant-reported clinical history. This CDR3 is built from 17 residues. With V trimmed by 2 bases and J by 4 bases, 9 bases remained unmatched. CDR1 and CDR2 from the germline V gene are LGHNA and YNFKEQ. TCRdb's copy holds only in-frame clones and misses some; the assay was immunoSEQ multiplex PCR. The sample yields around 200,000 clones, about nine tenths seen once. The sample consisted of PBMCs or T cells enriched from blood (not recorded which). The TCR sequence derives from a man aged 25 to 40 who had recovered from COVID-19. The chain uses TRBV4-2 and TRBJ1-5; 9 bases line up with TRBD1. The CDR3: CASSQLGQGTPNQPQHF. CDR3 nucleotide sequence: TGTGCCAGCAGCCAACTAGGACAGGGGACCCCAAATCAGCCCCAGCATTTT.